The T cell receptor (beta chain) described here comes from a study of blood T cell repertoires in COVID-19. Study context: The United States, Italy and Spain were the sources of the acute and convalescent COVID-19 samples.

Per the authors' pipeline: Cell counts per sample came from amplifying reference gene primers. Generated by immunoSEQ multiplex PCR, the TCRdb table keeps only in-frame clones and is missing some. D and trimming were read from the DNA, whereas the V and J calls and clone size are those reported in that table. The sample shows about 90,000 clones, approximately 88% of them seen only once. CDR1 SGHTA and CDR2 FQGNSA come from the germline V gene. V was clipped by 0 bases and J by 4 bases, with 7 bases between them. There are 13 residues in the CDR3. The sequencing input was peripheral blood. The rearrangement uses TRBV7-2 and TRBJ2-7; perhaps TRBD1 as D (5 bases). This receptor was obtained from a man between 60 and 75 years old with acute or convalescent COVID-19. The CDR3 region is CASSLAQGYEQYF. CDR3 DNA: TGTGCCAGCAGCTTAGCTCAGGGATACGAGCAGTACTTC.